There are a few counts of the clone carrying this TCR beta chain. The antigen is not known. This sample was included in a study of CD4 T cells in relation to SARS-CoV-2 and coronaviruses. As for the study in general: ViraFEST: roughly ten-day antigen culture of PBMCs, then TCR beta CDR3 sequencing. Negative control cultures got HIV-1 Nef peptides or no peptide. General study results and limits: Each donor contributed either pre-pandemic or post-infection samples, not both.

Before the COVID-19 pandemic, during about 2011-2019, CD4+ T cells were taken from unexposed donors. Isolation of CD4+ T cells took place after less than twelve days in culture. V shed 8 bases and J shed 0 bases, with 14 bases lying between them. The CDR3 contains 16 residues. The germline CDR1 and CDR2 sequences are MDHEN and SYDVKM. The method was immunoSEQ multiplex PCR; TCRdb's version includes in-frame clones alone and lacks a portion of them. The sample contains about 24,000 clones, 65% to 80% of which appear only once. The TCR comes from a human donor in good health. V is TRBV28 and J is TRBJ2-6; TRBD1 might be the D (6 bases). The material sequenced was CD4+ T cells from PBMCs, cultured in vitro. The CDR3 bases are TGTGCCAGCGGTGGACAGATTAACTCTGGGGCCAACGTCCTGACTTTC. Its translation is CASGGQINSGANVLTF.